These T cell receptor beta chains were read from a single sample in a study of shared clonotypes between healthy human individuals. Measured with immunoSEQ multiplex PCR; TCRdb has only the in-frame clones, and not every one. Among some 490,000 clones listed, more than 65% were seen once. Material: PBMCs. These receptors all come from a woman in her 40s in good health. Some clones in this sample may be carry-over from other donors' samples. Each CDR3 is given with its conserved first and last residue. A D gene is named only where the DNA matches it firmly. Clone size, where shown, is once, few, many, or a class for clones that have expanded.

>TRBD2|TRBV5-1|TRBJ2-1|NA|16
CASSLVPGTTYNEQFF
TGCGCCAGCAGCTTGGTGCCGGGGACTACCTACAATGAGCAGTTCTTC
>NA|TRBV5-8|TRBJ1-5|many|14
CASSFREGYQPQHF
TGTGCCAGCAGCTTCAGGGAGGGGTATCAGCCCCAGCATTTT
>NA|TRBV28|TRBJ2-6|once|16
CASSLRRASGANVLTF
TGTGCCAGCAGTCTTCGCAGGGCCTCTGGGGCCAACGTCCTGACTTTC
>NA|TRBV25-1|TRBJ2-1|NA|15
CASSEFQRSYNEQFF
TGTGCCAGCAGTGAATTCCAGCGGAGCTACAATGAGCAGTTCTTC
>TRBD1|TRBV5-4|TRBJ2-3|NA|15
CASSLQGHSTDTQYF
TGTGCCAGCAGCCTACAGGGGCACAGCACAGATACGCAGTATTTT
>NA|TRBV14|TRBJ2-1|NA|12
CASSQVAGQQFF
TGTGCCAGCAGCCAAGTTGCGGGACAGCAGTTCTTC
>NA|TRBV18|TRBJ1-4|NA|13
CASSPEGMGPLFF
TGTGCCAGCTCCCCGGAAGGGATGGGACCACTGTTTTTT
>TRBD1|TRBV19|TRBJ2-7|NA|14
CASSGQGSSYEQYF
TGTGCCAGTAGTGGACAGGGGAGCTCCTACGAGCAGTACTTC
>NA|TRBV5-4|TRBJ1-4|NA|16
CASSLDGGFTNEKLFF
TGTGCCAGCAGCTTGGACGGCGGGTTCACTAATGAAAAACTGTTTTTT
>NA|TRBV29-1|TRBJ1-1|NA|13
CSVETAANTEAFF
TGCAGCGTTGAAACGGCAGCGAACACTGAAGCTTTCTTT
>TRBD1|TRBV11-2|TRBJ2-7|NA|15
CASSLLGQGSYEQYF
TGTGCCAGCAGCTTATTAGGACAGGGCTCCTACGAGCAGTACTTC
>NA|TRBV7-2|TRBJ1-5|NA|14
CASSLSNRDQPQHF
TGTGCCAGCAGCTTATCTAACAGGGACCAGCCCCAGCATTTT
>NA|TRBV18|TRBJ2-7|NA|17
CASSLTSGTPSSYEQYF
TGTGCCAGCTCACTTACATCCGGGACACCAAGCTCCTACGAGCAGTACTTC
>NA|TRBV7-3|TRBJ1-1|many|13
CASSAGWGTEAFF
TGTGCCAGCAGCGCTGGATGGGGGACTGAAGCTTTCTTT
>NA|TRBV28|TRBJ1-1|NA|13
CASSLRTYTEAFF
TGTGCCAGCAGTTTGAGGACTTACACTGAAGCTTTCTTT
>NA|TRBV10-3|TRBJ1-5|NA|12
CAISESGKPQHF
TGTGCCATCAGTGAGTCGGGAAAGCCCCAGCATTTT
>TRBD1|TRBV25-1|TRBJ2-7|NA|15
CASSVRDRGSYEQYF
TGTGCCAGCAGTGTCCGGGACAGGGGCTCCTACGAGCAGTACTTC
>TRBD1|TRBV10-2|TRBJ2-5|NA|16
CASSDPLDRALVTQYF
TGCGCCAGCAGTGATCCCTTGGACAGGGCGCTGGTGACCCAGTACTTC
>NA|TRBV7-9|TRBJ1-3|once|14
CASSPTNSGNTIYF
TGTGCCAGCAGCCCCACAAACTCTGGAAACACCATATATTTT
>NA|TRBV6-6|TRBJ1-1|NA|13
CASSPPPNTEAFF
TGTGCCAGCAGTCCCCCCCCCAACACTGAAGCTTTCTTT
>TRBD2|TRBV5-1|TRBJ2-5|NA|15
CASSLEASGQETQYF
TGCGCCAGCAGCTTGGAGGCTAGCGGACAAGAGACCCAGTACTTC
>NA|TRBV7-6|TRBJ1-1|once|13
CASSSSQEQGAFF
TGTGCCAGCAGCTCAAGCCAGGAACAGGGAGCTTTCTTT
>NA|TRBV2|TRBJ2-1|few|12
CASSEDYNEQFF
TGTGCCAGCAGTGAGGACTACAATGAGCAGTTCTTC
>NA|TRBV18|TRBJ2-7|once|14
CASSPDSADYEQYF
TGTGCCAGCTCACCAGACTCGGCCGACTACGAGCAGTACTTC
>NA|TRBV7-6|TRBJ2-7|NA|13
CASSLAGSPEQYF
TGTGCCAGCAGCTTAGCTGGGTCACCTGAGCAGTACTTC